Shown below are 19 T cell receptor beta chains from a single sample sequenced in a study of cytomegalovirus exposure and HLA in healthy donors. The PCR used 60 Vbeta and 13 Jbeta primers. Profiling relied on immunoSEQ multiplex PCR, and the TCRdb table lists in-frame clones only, not all of them. The repertoire holds around 130,000 clones, with approximately 78% as singletons. The source material was PBMCs. All receptors come from a human donor in good health.

This clone was found once. The chain recombines TRBV9 with TRBJ2-2, with a tentative D call TRBD1 (5 bases). The ends were cut back, 4 bases at V and 6 bases at J, with 10 bases in the middle. The germline V gene encodes CDR1 SGDLS and CDR2 YYNGEE. The CDR3 loop spans 13 amino acids. In DNA, the CDR3 is TGTGCCAGCAGCTCGCCAGGGTCCGGGGAGCTGTTTTTT. It is translated as CASSSPGSGELFF.

The rearrangement links TRBV7-6 to TRBJ2-7; 9 bases are shared with TRBD2. V lost 1 base to trimming and J lost 1 base; unmatched junction nucleotides: 8. CDR1 and CDR2 from the germline V gene are SGHVS and FNYEAQ. The CDR3 is 17 residues long. The CDR3: CASSLGRSGGGSYEQYF. CDR3 in DNA: TGTGCCAGCAGCTTAGGGCGTAGCGGGGGAGGGTCCTACGAGCAGTACTTC.

V usage is TRBV7-2 and J usage is TRBJ2-1; 8 nucleotides agree with TRBD2. The CDR3 consists of 14 residues. The V gene's germline CDR1 is SGHTA and CDR2 FQGNSA. V trimming: 2 bases; J trimming: 9 bases; junction bases outside the gene matches: 6. Written as DNA, the CDR3 is TGTGCCAGCAGCTTATGGGACGGGGGGGGTGAGCAGTTCTTC. This translates into CASSLWDGGGEQFF. Complete variable domain (other parts from reference TRBV7-2 and TRBJ2-1): GAGVSQSPSNKVTEKGKDVELRCDPISGHTALYWYRQSLGQGLEFLIYFQGNSAPDKSGLPSDRFSAERTGGSVSTLTIQRTQQEDSAVYLCASSLWDGGGEQFFGPGTRLTVL.

This sequence joins TRBV28 and TRBJ1-2, with 7 positions matching TRBD1. With 6 bases clipped from V and 6 bases from J, the junction kept 7 bases outside the gene matches. CDR1 MDHEN and CDR2 SYDVKM come from the germline V gene. The CDR3 sequence is 13 residues long. CDR3 amino acids: CASRRDRDNGYTF. The CDR3 DNA reads TGTGCCAGCAGGAGAGACAGGGACAATGGCTACACCTTC.

The chain carries TRBV9 and TRBJ2-3; 11 nucleotides align to TRBD2. The CDR3 contains 15 residues. V gave up 3 bases and J gave up 5 bases; unmatched junction bases: 5. CDR1 SGDLS and CDR2 YYNGEE come from the germline V gene. CDR3 in DNA: TGTGCCAGCAGCGCGGGACTAGCGGCCAAAGATACGCAGTATTTT. Its translation: CASSAGLAAKDTQYF.

This sequence joins TRBV30 and TRBJ2-7; weak D call: TRBD1 (5 bases). The germline V gene encodes CDR1 GTSNPN and CDR2 SVGIG (reference sequence). V lost 1 base, J lost 3 bases, and 10 bases lay in between. This CDR3 spans 13 amino acids. The CDR3 DNA sequence: TGTGCCTGGAGTGGGGGCAGGGACTACGAGCAGTACTTC. Its translation: CAWSGGRDYEQYF.

This clone came up once. The sample carries other DNA sequences with the same CDR3. The J gene is TRBJ2-7, the V gene TRBV6-1; D is perhaps TRBD2 (5 bases). The CDR3 loop spans 13 amino acids. Germline CDR1 and CDR2: MNHNS and SASEGT. V dropped 2 bases and J dropped 2 bases, with 7 bases sitting between them. Here the CDR3 DNA reads TGTGCCAGCAGTGAACCCGGGACCTACGAGCAGTACTTC. This translates into CASSEPGTYEQYF.

This chain joins TRBV4-2 and TRBJ2-7; D possibly corresponds to TRBD1 (6 bases). The germline V and J ends were trimmed by 1 base and 4 bases, with 8 bases remaining between them. The CDR3 sequence is 13 residues long. Germline V CDR1 and CDR2: LGHNA, YNFKEQ. The CDR3 DNA is TGTGCCAGCAGCCAAGCAGGGGCTTACGAGCAGTACTTC. It specifies CASSQAGAYEQYF.

V is TRBV6-5 and J is TRBJ1-1, with D perhaps matching TRBD1 (6 bases). V lost 6 bases and J lost 11, with 16 bases in between. The CDR3 loop spans 12 amino acids. Germline V gene sequence: CDR1 MNHEY, CDR2 SVGAGI. The CDR3 coding sequence is TGTGCCAGCAGAACCCCCGCAGGGGACGCTTTCTTT. This codes for CASRTPAGDAFF.

V is TRBV5-6 and J is TRBJ2-1; D possibly corresponds to TRBD1 (6 bases). V was clipped by 4 bases and J by 7 bases, with 18 bases between them. The CDR3 consists of 15 residues. CDR1 is SGHDT and CDR2 is YYEEEE in the germline V gene. CDR3 nucleotide sequence: TGTGCCAGCAGCCCTGGACAGTCCTTGAGTAATGAGCAGTTCTTC. Amino acids: CASSPGQSLSNEQFF.

The genes are TRBV2 and TRBJ1-6; 11 bases fit TRBD1. V lost 7 bases and J lost 7; bases outside the gene matches: 6. The CDR3 loop spans 15 amino acids. From germline, CDR1 is SNHLY and CDR2 FYNNEI. CDR3 amino acids: CASNPGTGGNSPLHF. The CDR3 DNA sequence: TGTGCCAGCAACCCTGGGACAGGGGGGAATTCACCCCTCCACTTT.

The V gene is TRBV19, the J gene TRBJ1-5; possibly TRBD1 for D (5 bases). This CDR3 comprises 16 residues. Looked up from germline, CDR1 is LNHDA and CDR2 is SQIVND (reference sequence). Trimming took 5 bases from V and 1 from J, leaving 15 bases between them. This CDR3 is CASSPLGGRSNQPQHF. The CDR3 DNA sequence: TGTGCCAGTAGTCCTCTGGGGGGAAGAAGCAATCAGCCCCAGCATTTT.

This clone was counted a few times. This chain connects TRBV11-2 to TRBJ2-1; 7 nucleotides agree with TRBD2. Trimming removed 7 bases from V and 7 bases from J; junction bases left unmatched: 13. Per germline, CDR1 SGHAT and CDR2 FQNNGV. There are 15 residues in the CDR3. Here the CDR3 reads CASIPLEGAGNEQFF. The CDR3 DNA is TGTGCCAGCATCCCATTGGAGGGAGCGGGAAATGAGCAGTTCTTC.

The chain links TRBV7-8 to TRBJ2-5, with 8 bases fitting TRBD1. V lost 4 bases and J lost 4; bases outside the gene matches: 2. The CDR3 contains 13 residues. The germline V gene has CDR1 SGHVS and CDR2 FQNEAQ. CDR3 DNA: TGTGCCAGCAGCTCAGGACAGGGAGAGACCCAGTACTTC. Translating it yields CASSSGQGETQYF.

This clone was seen once. The chain uses TRBV5-6 and TRBJ2-5; 7 bases are a match to TRBD1. Unmatched junction bases numbered 6, after V lost 1 base and J lost 6 bases. This CDR3 spans 14 amino acids. Germline values: CDR1 SGHDT, CDR2 YYEEEE. In nucleotides, the CDR3 is TGTGCCAGCAGCTTGTCAGGGGGTCGGAAGACCCAGTACTTC. It translates to CASSLSGGRKTQYF. Combining the CDR3 with reference TRBV5-6 and TRBJ2-5 gives the whole variable domain DAGVTQSPTHLIKTRGQQVTLRCSPKSGHDTVSWYQQALGQGPQFIFQYYEEEERQRGNFPDRFSGHQFPNYSSELNVNALLLGDSALYLCASSLSGGRKTQYFGPGTRLLVL.

V is TRBV9 and J is TRBJ2-1, with a possible D match to TRBD2 (5 bases). V lost 3 bases and J lost 3, with 7 bases in between. The CDR3 loop spans 13 amino acids. Germline-derived CDR1 and CDR2 are SGDLS and YYNGEE. CDR3 bases: TGTGCCAGCAGCGCGGGGATCTACAATGAGCAGTTCTTC. Translation: CASSAGIYNEQFF.

This sequence joins TRBV7-6 and TRBJ2-7, with TRBD2 identical over 9 bases. Per the germline V gene, CDR1 is SGHVS and CDR2 is FNYEAQ. The CDR3 contains 15 residues. The ends lost 4 bases at V and 3 bases at J; junction bases unmatched: 7. In DNA, the CDR3 is TGTGCCAGCAGCTCCACGACTAGCGGATACTACGAGCAGTACTTC. Encoded protein: CASSSTTSGYYEQYF.

The gene calls are TRBV19 and TRBJ2-2; D is possibly TRBD2 (5 bases). CDR3 length equals 14 residues. In germline, CDR1 is LNHDA, CDR2 SQIVND (reference sequence). The V gene lost 9 bases and the J gene lost 3 bases, with 14 bases spanning the gap. The CDR3 nucleotides are TGTGCCAGGGGAACCGAGAGGGACACCGGGGAGCTGTTTTTT. It translates to CARGTERDTGELFF.

The chain employs TRBV7-9 and TRBJ2-7; 7 nucleotides line up with TRBD1. V shed 0 bases and J 6 bases; nucleotides not matched to a gene: 2. Germline-derived CDR1 and CDR2 are SEHNR and FQNEAQ (reference sequence). CDR3 length: 13 amino acids. This chain's CDR3 is CASSLAGGGEQYF. The CDR3 DNA reads TGTGCCAGCAGCTTAGCAGGGGGCGGCGAGCAGTACTTC.